This section outlines one TCR beta chain sequence together with its context. Its antigen is not identified. This sample is drawn from a study of shared clonotypes between healthy human individuals. Findings of the study overall: In several donors, roughly 5.2% of naive CD4 clonotypes appeared in common.

This table comes from immunoSEQ multiplex PCR, and its TCRdb copy is limited to in-frame clones, with some not included. This sample has over a million clones, with around four fifths found just once. The V end was cut by 0 bases, the J end by 5 bases, with 8 bases between. The length of the CDR3 is 14 residues. Germline lookup yields CDR1 SGDLS and CDR2 YYNGEE. This clonotype was obtained from a man between 18 and 29 years old in good health. The V gene is TRBV9, the J gene TRBJ2-2; no reliable D call. Sequencing was performed on memory CD4+ T cells sorted from blood. Specified subset: CD45RA-negative fraction. CDR3 amino acids: CASSVDPTTGELFF. Here the CDR3 DNA reads TGTGCCAGCAGCGTAGACCCTACAACCGGGGAGCTGTTTTTT.